This note documents a single T cell receptor beta chain sequence. The target antigen is unknown. TCRdb called the RT-PCR reads again in MiXCR, with one record for every CDR3 protein. Of some 850,000 distinct CDR3 sequences detected, about a fifth appear once; the ten largest clones hold 11%. The record originates from a study of response to subunit inactivated influenza vaccine. General observations from the study: New T cells are recruited in small numbers by each seasonal influenza vaccination, according to the authors' suggestion.

The clonotype originates from a man over 45 who received an inactivated influenza vaccine. Source: PBMCs from blood, taken around 5 days after vaccination.

CDR3 DNA sequence: TGTGCCACCAGTGATAAGGGACTAGCGGGGGAGACCCAGTACTTC. It translates to CATSDKGLAGETQYF. This chain links TRBV24-1 with TRBJ2-5; 13 bases are a match to TRBD2. Germline CDR1 KGHDR, CDR2 SFDVKD. The CDR3 loop spans 15 amino acids. V gave up 3 bases and J gave up 5 bases; unmatched junction bases: 2.